This TCR beta chain was retrieved from a study of T cells in Graves' hyperthyroidism and ophthalmopathy. Looking at the study overall: Any treatment followed the collection of peripheral blood at initial diagnosis.

This clonotype occurred many times. What it recognizes is unknown. There were TCR beta CDR3 regions amplified from RNA transcripts. RT-PCR in the first round (using the HTBI primer set) targeted the TCR CDR3. MiXCR was run by TCRdb on the multiplex PCR reads, yielding one entry per CDR3 protein. The sample comprises under 350,000 distinct CDR3 sequences, about a sixth of which are singletons, and over 50% rests with the top ten. The study, taken as a whole, reports: With a median lead of approximately 6.4 months before onset, the model predicted ophthalmopathy. Most clonotypes expanded in thyroid above 0.001 were likewise present in blood. Classification by a 13 V-J model distinguished ophthalmopathy from stable hyperthyroidism.

The CDR3 spans 13 residues. V dropped 1 base and J dropped 6 bases, with 7 bases sitting between them. CDR1 and CDR2 (germline): SEHNR, FQNEAQ (reference sequence). The sequence came from a woman between 55 and 75 years old with Graves' ophthalmopathy. V and J are TRBV7-9 and TRBJ1-5; D not resolved. Sequenced sample: blood. For the CDR3, the DNA is TGTGCCAGCAGCTTAGGGGATGGTCAGCCCCAGCATTTT. Translating gives CASSLGDGQPQHF.